Sequencing of this T cell receptor (beta chain) was carried out in a study of blood T cell repertoires in COVID-19. Here immunoSEQ multiplex PCR was the method, and the copy in TCRdb shows in-frame clones only, minus some. The table lists a few hundred thousand clones, approximately 90% of them singletons. The CDR3 is 14 residues long. The germline V gene has CDR1 SGDLS and CDR2 YYNGEE. V lost 2 bases and J 2 bases, leaving 8 bases between the germline ends. The sample was PBMCs or T cells enriched from blood (not recorded which). The J gene is TRBJ1-3, the V gene TRBV9; D uncertain. The clonotype comes from a human donor in a cohort exposed to, infected with or recovered from COVID-19 (not recorded which). The donor label of this sample is uncertain. In DNA form, the CDR3 reads TGTGCCAGCAGCGTTAAGGCGGCTGGAAACACCATATATTTT. Translated: CASSVKAAGNTIYF.